Listed below are T cell receptor beta chains from one sample, sequenced in a study of response to subunit inactivated influenza vaccine. TCRdb reprocessed the RT-PCR reads with MiXCR, giving one entry per CDR3 protein. The table includes 560,000 or so distinct CDR3 sequences, under 9% detected once. Sequenced material: PBMCs from blood, taken approximately 25 months after vaccination. Receptors were obtained from a man between 50 and 69 years old who received an inactivated influenza vaccine. Both conserved end residues are part of each CDR3. A D gene is named only where the DNA matches it firmly. Clone size is given for some rows only: seen once, a few or many times, or a class if the clone is expanded.

J	size	V	D	DNA	CDR3
TRBJ2-3	few	TRBV12-3/TRBV12-4	.	TGTGCCAGCAGCCTAGGACGGTTCCGCACAGATACGCAGTATTTT	CASSLGRFRTDTQYF
TRBJ2-5	few	TRBV7-9	TRBD2	TGTGCCAGCAGTTCGACCGAATTTCAAGCGGGGCGGGAGACCCAGTACTTC	CASSSTEFQAGRETQYF
TRBJ1-1	.	TRBV6-1	.	TGTGCCAGTACAGGGACGGTGAGCACTGAAGCTTTCTTT	CASTGTVSTEAFF
TRBJ2-5	.	TRBV2	.	TGTGCCAGCAGCACTGGACAGCTTACTCAGGAGACCCAGTACTTC	CASSTGQLTQETQYF
TRBJ2-2	few	TRBV6-1	.	TGTGCCAGCACCCTACGGTGGCGAAACACCGGGGAGCTGTTTTTT	CASTLRWRNTGELFF
TRBJ2-3	few	TRBV28	.	TGTGCCAGCAGTTTTTCGACTATTTTGGGCCCTGGTCGCACAGATACGCAGTATTTT	CASSFSTILGPGRTDTQYF
TRBJ1-4	.	TRBV5-1	.	TGCGCCAGCAGCTCCCAAGGGGTGACTAATGAAAAACTGTTTTTT	CASSSQGVTNEKLFF
TRBJ1-1	few	TRBV18	.	TGTGCCAGCTCACCGACTACCCAGGGGACCACTGAAGCTTTCTTT	CASSPTTQGTTEAFF
TRBJ2-7	few	TRBV4-3	TRBD2	TGCGCCAGCAGCCAAGATCTGGAGCGGGAGTGGGGTTTGGGTTGGTACGAGCAGTACTTC	CASSQDLEREWGLGWYEQYF
TRBJ2-5	.	TRBV7-2	TRBD1	TGTGCCAGCAGTTTCAGACAGGGGCTGGAGACCCAGTACTTC	CASSFRQGLETQYF
TRBJ2-3	many	TRBV7-8	.	TGTGCCAGCAGCACCACTGACAGGTTCAGGCCAGATACGCAGTATTTT	CASSTTDRFRPDTQYF
TRBJ2-1	many	TRBV4-1	.	TGCGCCAGCAGCCAAGAAGTAGGTGAGCAGTTCTTC	CASSQEVGEQFF
TRBJ2-1	many	TRBV20-1	.	TGCAGTGTCATTTTTTCAGCGGGCTCCTACAATGAGCAGTTCTTC	CSVIFSAGSYNEQFF
TRBJ2-2	few	TRBV9	TRBD2	TGTGCCAGCAGCGTATCCCCTAGCGGGAGCGCGAACACCGGGGAGCTGTTTTTT	CASSVSPSGSANTGELFF
TRBJ1-6	few	TRBV20-1	.	TGCAGTGCCCAGGGTGCGGGTAATTCACCCCTCCACTTT	CSAQGAGNSPLHF
TRBJ2-7	many	TRBV3-1	.	TGTGCCAGCAGCCAAGTTCTAGGGGCCGAGCAGTACTTC	CASSQVLGAEQYF
TRBJ2-3	.	TRBV28	TRBD2	TGTGCCAGCAGGGGGTGGGGAAGCGGGATCTCCTTTAGCACAGATACGCAGTATTTT	CASRGWGSGISFSTDTQYF
TRBJ1-2	.	TRBV6-2/TRBV6-3	.	TGTGCCAGCAGTTACCCAACTAACTATGGCTACACCTTC	CASSYPTNYGYTF
TRBJ2-3	.	TRBV29-1	TRBD2	TGCAGCGTTGCCAGCGGGAGTCGGACAGATACGCAGTATTTT	CSVASGSRTDTQYF
TRBJ2-3	few	TRBV20-1	.	TGCAGTGCTCCCCCCCGGGGGCGAACAGATACGCAGTATTTT	CSAPPRGRTDTQYF
TRBJ2-5	few	TRBV30	.	TGTGCCTGGAGTGTCACGGGGGGCCGGGAGACCCAGTACTTC	CAWSVTGGRETQYF
TRBJ2-7	many	TRBV5-1	TRBD1	TGCGCCAGCAGGGGACAGACAATCTACGAGCAGTACTTC	CASRGQTIYEQYF
TRBJ1-2	.	TRBV15	.	TGTGCCACCAGCTCTAGATACGAATTGGGGGGGAAGGATGGCTACACCTTC	CATSSRYELGGKDGYTF
TRBJ2-1	.	TRBV7-2	.	TGTGCCAGCAGCTTCTACCTAACGGATGAGCAGTTCTTC	CASSFYLTDEQFF
TRBJ1-2	few	TRBV3-1	TRBD1	TGTGCCAGCAGCCAAGATTTCGGACAGGCGGCTGGCTACACCTTC	CASSQDFGQAAGYTF
TRBJ2-1	many	TRBV5-1	.	TGCGCCAGCAGCTTGGCTCCAAACAATGAGCAGTTCTTC	CASSLAPNNEQFF
TRBJ2-2	many	TRBV10-3	.	TGTGCCATCAGTGAGTTACTTCTCCCGGACACAAACACCGGGGAGCTGTTTTTT	CAISELLLPDTNTGELFF
TRBJ2-3	.	TRBV12-3/TRBV12-4	.	TGTGCCAGCAGTTTCGTGGCCGCAGATACGCAGTATTTT	CASSFVAADTQYF
TRBJ2-7	.	TRBV5-1	TRBD1	TGCGCCAGCAGCTTAGAACAAAGACAGGGCTACGAGCAGTACTTC	CASSLEQRQGYEQYF
TRBJ2-3	many	TRBV10-3	TRBD2	TGTGCCATCAGTGAGTCCCCTAGCGGGTCTAGCACAGATACGCAGTATTTT	CAISESPSGSSTDTQYF
TRBJ1-6	.	TRBV20-1	.	TGCAGTGCTAGCAGGGGCCCCCCTGGGTCACCCCTCCACTTT	CSASRGPPGSPLHF
TRBJ1-6	many	TRBV20-1	.	TGCAGTGCTAGAGATCGGCAGTCGGCCTATAATTCACCCCTCCACTTT	CSARDRQSAYNSPLHF
TRBJ1-2	many	TRBV29-1	.	TGCAGCGTTGGACCGGACGGCTACACCTTC	CSVGPDGYTF
TRBJ2-1	.	TRBV11-3	.	TGTGCCAGCAGCTTAGACGCGGGGTCAAGCTCCTACAATGAGCAGTTCTTC	CASSLDAGSSSYNEQFF
TRBJ1-5	few	TRBV12-3/TRBV12-4	TRBD1	TGTGCCAGCAGTTTAGGGGGACAGGGGGTGGTTGGTCAGCCCCAGCATTTT	CASSLGGQGVVGQPQHF
TRBJ2-2	.	TRBV2	TRBD1	TGTGCCAGCAGTTCCGGACAGGGGCGGAACACCGGGGAGCTGTTTTTT	CASSSGQGRNTGELFF
TRBJ2-5	.	TRBV20-1	.	TGCAGTGCAATCCGGGTCCCGTTTGGGGAGACCCAGTACTTC	CSAIRVPFGETQYF
TRBJ1-1	many	TRBV6-1	TRBD1	TGTGCCAGCAGGGGACAGGGGCAAGGAACTATTGAAGCTTTCTTT	CASRGQGQGTIEAFF
TRBJ2-7	many	TRBV29-1	TRBD1	TGCAGCGTCCGGGACAGGGTAGAGACAGCCTACGAGCAGTACTTC	CSVRDRVETAYEQYF
TRBJ2-7	few	TRBV6-5	.	TGTGCCAGCACTTGGGGCAGGGAGCAGTACTTC	CASTWGREQYF